This T cell receptor (beta chain) was recorded in a study of cytomegalovirus exposure and HLA in healthy donors. The overall study: Earlier sequencing of some 170 million T cells yielded 90 million to 140 million unique TCR beta sequences.

It was healthy bone marrow donors who served as donors. This PCR relied on a set of 60 Vbeta primers and 13 Jbeta primers. Sequencing used immunoSEQ multiplex PCR; TCRdb keeps in-frame clones, though not all of them. The sample holds about 160,000 clones, 70% to 80% seen once. Germline values: CDR1 SGHTS, CDR2 YDEGEE. The CDR3 extends over 14 amino acids. J was trimmed by 8 bases and V by 4 bases; bases with no gene match: 2. Comments on this clone: Its antigen is not identified.

Overall study results and limits: TCR beta chain V- and J-gene trimming was linked, in a later analysis, to a missense variant in DCLRE1C.

Sequences were obtained from PBMCs. This clonotype originated in a man aged 40-49 years in good health and CMV-seropositive. The chain employs TRBV5-8 and TRBJ2-1; the match to TRBD2 covers 14 bases. CDR3 loop: CASSGTSGSYEQFF. The DNA of the CDR3 is TGTGCCAGCAGCGGGACTAGCGGGAGCTATGAGCAGTTCTTC.